This note documents a single TCR beta chain sequence. Source study methods: Reference gene primer amplification yielded estimated nucleated cell counts. Data came from immunoSEQ multiplex PCR; TCRdb stores just in-frame clones and leaves some out. The D gene and trimming were derived from the DNA, and the V and J assignments and clone size from that table. The repertoire has about 100,000 clones, 85% of them found once; the top ten carry about 13%. The data were taken from a study of blood T cell repertoires in COVID-19. Study-wide background: Samples of COVID-19 (acute and convalescent) were obtained from the United States, Italy and Spain. PBMCs, B-cell-depleted T cells, or T cells provided the cDNA or gDNA that made up the material.

Specimen: peripheral blood. This clonotype originated in a human donor in a cohort sampled during active COVID-19.

In DNA form, the CDR3 reads TGTGCCATCAGTGAGGGCTCTGGACTAGCGGGTAATGAGCAGTTCTTC. Translated: CAISEGSGLAGNEQFF. The chain combines TRBV10-3 with TRBJ2-1, with 11 bases lining up with TRBD2. Germline lookup yields CDR1 ENHRY and CDR2 SYGVKD. Trimming cost V 2 bases and J 7 bases; bases outside gene matches: 7. The CDR3 has 16 residues.